The rows below give T cell receptor beta chains drawn from one sample of a study of vaccination and CD4 T cells after COVID-19. One entry per CDR3 protein results from TCRdb running MiXCR on the PCR reads. The table records more than 9,500 distinct CDR3 sequences, around 20% of them present only once. The antigens for these receptors are not known. The sequences come from CD4+ T cells from blood, cultured in vitro, collected before SARS-CoV-2 vaccination. The receptors stem from a human donor who received a COVID-19 vaccine. CDR3s include the opening cysteine and the closing phenylalanine or tryptophan. The order of the fields is CDR3 DNA, CDR3 protein, J gene, clone size, CDR3 length, V gene, D gene. The D gene is left open where the match is weak. The size entry is marked missing in some rows and otherwise reads once, few, many or a size class.

CDR3 DNA: TGTGCCAGCAGTTACTCGGTCACTCGAGAGACCCAGTACTTC; CDR3 protein: CASSYSVTRETQYF; J gene: TRBJ2-5; clone size: few; CDR3 length: 14; V gene: TRBV6-2/TRBV6-3; D gene: .
CDR3 DNA: TGCAGTGCTAGAGTCGGCGGGGGGGCGACAGATACGCAGTATTTT; CDR3 protein: CSARVGGGATDTQYF; J gene: TRBJ2-3; clone size: .; CDR3 length: 15; V gene: TRBV20-1; D gene: TRBD2
CDR3 DNA: TGTGCCAGCAGCTTAGGGACAGGGACCTTCTCGTATGAAAAACTGTTTTTT; CDR3 protein: CASSLGTGTFSYEKLFF; J gene: TRBJ1-4; clone size: .; CDR3 length: 17; V gene: TRBV5-6; D gene: TRBD1
CDR3 DNA: TGTGCCAGCAGTTTAGTCGGTGAGACCCAGTACTTC; CDR3 protein: CASSLVGETQYF; J gene: TRBJ2-5; clone size: .; CDR3 length: 12; V gene: TRBV12-3/TRBV12-4; D gene: .
CDR3 DNA: TGTGCCAGCAGCCGCGGGACTTCTGGAAACACCATATATTTT; CDR3 protein: CASSRGTSGNTIYF; J gene: TRBJ1-3; clone size: .; CDR3 length: 14; V gene: TRBV7-9; D gene: .
CDR3 DNA: TGTGCCTGGAGAAGTTTTGGCGGTGGTGCCTACGAGCAGTACTTC; CDR3 protein: CAWRSFGGGAYEQYF; J gene: TRBJ2-7; clone size: .; CDR3 length: 15; V gene: TRBV30; D gene: .
CDR3 DNA: TGTGCCAGCTCACCCCAGGGGACCTATGGCTACACCTTC; CDR3 protein: CASSPQGTYGYTF; J gene: TRBJ1-2; clone size: .; CDR3 length: 13; V gene: TRBV18; D gene: .
CDR3 DNA: TGTGCCAGCAGTTTCGGCAGGGTACAGTACTTC; CDR3 protein: CASSFGRVQYF; J gene: TRBJ2-7; clone size: .; CDR3 length: 11; V gene: TRBV12-3/TRBV12-4; D gene: .
CDR3 DNA: TGTGCCACCAGTGAATTCGGACTAGCGGCGAACACCGGGGAGCTGTTTTTT; CDR3 protein: CATSEFGLAANTGELFF; J gene: TRBJ2-2; clone size: medium-sized; CDR3 length: 17; V gene: TRBV24-1; D gene: TRBD2
CDR3 DNA: TGTGCCAGTAGTATTAATACGGCCTCCTACGAGCAGTACTTC; CDR3 protein: CASSINTASYEQYF; J gene: TRBJ2-7; clone size: few; CDR3 length: 14; V gene: TRBV19; D gene: .
CDR3 DNA: TGTGCCTGGAGTCGTACGGGCAATCAGCCCCAGCATTTT; CDR3 protein: CAWSRTGNQPQHF; J gene: TRBJ1-5; clone size: .; CDR3 length: 13; V gene: TRBV30; D gene: .
CDR3 DNA: TGTGCCAGCAGCCTGAGGGATGGCTACACCTTC; CDR3 protein: CASSLRDGYTF; J gene: TRBJ1-2; clone size: .; CDR3 length: 11; V gene: TRBV7-9; D gene: .
CDR3 DNA: TGTGCCAGCAGCTTATGGGAAACAGATACGCAGTATTTT; CDR3 protein: CASSLWETDTQYF; J gene: TRBJ2-3; clone size: few; CDR3 length: 13; V gene: TRBV7-6; D gene: .
CDR3 DNA: TGTGCCAGCAGTCTCCGACAGGGGGGCAATTCACCCCTCCACTTT; CDR3 protein: CASSLRQGGNSPLHF; J gene: TRBJ1-6; clone size: medium-sized; CDR3 length: 15; V gene: TRBV6-1; D gene: TRBD1
CDR3 DNA: TGTGCCAGCAGTCATTATCAGGGGGGTCGCACAGATACGCAGTATTTT; CDR3 protein: CASSHYQGGRTDTQYF; J gene: TRBJ2-3; clone size: few; CDR3 length: 16; V gene: TRBV28; D gene: .
CDR3 DNA: TGTGCCAGCAGTTTCCGGGACAGGGTCGGTCGGCCCCAGCATTTT; CDR3 protein: CASSFRDRVGRPQHF; J gene: TRBJ1-5; clone size: once; CDR3 length: 15; V gene: TRBV28; D gene: TRBD1
CDR3 DNA: TGTGCCAGCAGGGGAAGACAGACCTCCAATCAGCCCCAGCATTTT; CDR3 protein: CASRGRQTSNQPQHF; J gene: TRBJ1-5; clone size: .; CDR3 length: 15; V gene: TRBV6-1; D gene: .
CDR3 DNA: TGCAGTGCTAGTCTTGGACAGTCGTCTAACTATGGCTACACCTTC; CDR3 protein: CSASLGQSSNYGYTF; J gene: TRBJ1-2; clone size: few; CDR3 length: 15; V gene: TRBV20-1; D gene: .
CDR3 DNA: TGTGCCAGCAGCCCCGGGGGGCCTTCCACAGATACGCAGTATTTT; CDR3 protein: CASSPGGPSTDTQYF; J gene: TRBJ2-3; clone size: few; CDR3 length: 15; V gene: TRBV7-2; D gene: .
CDR3 DNA: TGCGCCAGCAGTCAAGGTGCAGGAGCATATAGCAATCAGCCCCAGCATTTT; CDR3 protein: CASSQGAGAYSNQPQHF; J gene: TRBJ1-5; clone size: few; CDR3 length: 17; V gene: TRBV23-1; D gene: .
CDR3 DNA: TGTGCCAGCAGCTTAGTAGCGCGACTAGCCTCAAACATTCAGTACTTC; CDR3 protein: CASSLVARLASNIQYF; J gene: TRBJ2-4; clone size: few; CDR3 length: 16; V gene: TRBV7-2; D gene: TRBD2
CDR3 DNA: TGCAGTGCCCGCCCTCCAGGGGCCGGGGAGCTGTTTTTT; CDR3 protein: CSARPPGAGELFF; J gene: TRBJ2-2; clone size: few; CDR3 length: 13; V gene: TRBV20-1; D gene: .
CDR3 DNA: TGTGCCTGGACGACCGGACGATCGGGTTCACCCCTCCACTTT; CDR3 protein: CAWTTGRSGSPLHF; J gene: TRBJ1-6; clone size: .; CDR3 length: 14; V gene: TRBV30; D gene: .
CDR3 DNA: TGTGCCAGCTCACCACGTAGTGATCCTAACTATGGCTACACCTTC; CDR3 protein: CASSPRSDPNYGYTF; J gene: TRBJ1-2; clone size: few; CDR3 length: 15; V gene: TRBV18; D gene: .
CDR3 DNA: TGCGCCAGCAGAGGGGAAAGGACAGGACTTAGGACAGATACGCAGTATTTT; CDR3 protein: CASRGERTGLRTDTQYF; J gene: TRBJ2-3; clone size: .; CDR3 length: 17; V gene: TRBV5-1; D gene: TRBD1
CDR3 DNA: TGTGCCAGCAGTTTAGTGGGGGGCTACGAGCAGTACTTC; CDR3 protein: CASSLVGGYEQYF; J gene: TRBJ2-7; clone size: few; CDR3 length: 13; V gene: TRBV12-3/TRBV12-4; D gene: .
CDR3 DNA: TGTGCCAGCAGCTTTGGCGGGGGGGCCTCTTATGAGCAGTTCTTC; CDR3 protein: CASSFGGGASYEQFF; J gene: TRBJ2-1; clone size: .; CDR3 length: 15; V gene: TRBV5-4; D gene: TRBD2
CDR3 DNA: TGTGCCAGTAACCCAGGGGGACTCATCACAGATACGCAGTATTTT; CDR3 protein: CASNPGGLITDTQYF; J gene: TRBJ2-3; clone size: .; CDR3 length: 15; V gene: TRBV19; D gene: .
CDR3 DNA: TGCGCCAGCAGCCAAATTAACGCCCCCGGTGGTAATGAAAAACTGTTTTTT; CDR3 protein: CASSQINAPGGNEKLFF; J gene: TRBJ1-4; clone size: .; CDR3 length: 17; V gene: TRBV4-1; D gene: .
CDR3 DNA: TGTGCCACCACACGTGGCGGGGGGGCAATATGGTACGAGCAGTACTTC; CDR3 protein: CATTRGGGAIWYEQYF; J gene: TRBJ2-7; clone size: few; CDR3 length: 16; V gene: TRBV2; D gene: TRBD2
CDR3 DNA: TGTGCCAGCAGCCTGCCCAGCTCCTACGAGCAGTACTTC; CDR3 protein: CASSLPSSYEQYF; J gene: TRBJ2-7; clone size: once; CDR3 length: 13; V gene: TRBV7-2; D gene: .
CDR3 DNA: TGTGCCAGCAGCTTATGGCAACAGGGAGGGGGGAACACTGAAGCTTTCTTT; CDR3 protein: CASSLWQQGGGNTEAFF; J gene: TRBJ1-1; clone size: .; CDR3 length: 17; V gene: TRBV7-2; D gene: .
CDR3 DNA: TGTGCCAGCAGTTTATCTTGGAATTCACCCCTCCACTTT; CDR3 protein: CASSLSWNSPLHF; J gene: TRBJ1-6; clone size: few; CDR3 length: 13; V gene: TRBV27; D gene: .
CDR3 DNA: TGTGCCAGCAGCCCATCATTCACTGAAGCTTTCTTT; CDR3 protein: CASSPSFTEAFF; J gene: TRBJ1-1; clone size: .; CDR3 length: 12; V gene: TRBV6-1; D gene: .
CDR3 DNA: TGTGCCAGCAGCTTAGTCCTGGGAGGCTACACCTTC; CDR3 protein: CASSLVLGGYTF; J gene: TRBJ1-2; clone size: few; CDR3 length: 12; V gene: TRBV7-8; D gene: .
CDR3 DNA: TGTGCCACCCAGGAGACTAGCGGGGTTAGGGGGACCCAGTACTTC; CDR3 protein: CATQETSGVRGTQYF; J gene: TRBJ2-5; clone size: .; CDR3 length: 15; V gene: TRBV15; D gene: TRBD2
CDR3 DNA: TGTGCCAGCTCACCAAGTTCGGGCGAAAACACTGAAGCTTTCTTT; CDR3 protein: CASSPSSGENTEAFF; J gene: TRBJ1-1; clone size: .; CDR3 length: 15; V gene: TRBV18; D gene: .
CDR3 DNA: TGCAGTGCTAGCAATCAGGGGTCCAACACAGATACGCAGTATTTT; CDR3 protein: CSASNQGSNTDTQYF; J gene: TRBJ2-3; clone size: few; CDR3 length: 15; V gene: TRBV20-1; D gene: .
CDR3 DNA: TGTGCCAGCGACAAGGGGGCAGGGGGCTCCTACGAGCAGTACTTC; CDR3 protein: CASDKGAGGSYEQYF; J gene: TRBJ2-7; clone size: .; CDR3 length: 15; V gene: TRBV7-2; D gene: TRBD1
CDR3 DNA: TGCGCCATCAGTGGACCCAGCGGGGGGCTCAGCGGCGGGGAGCTGATTTTT; CDR3 protein: CAISGPSGGLSGGELIF; J gene: TRBJ2-2; clone size: .; CDR3 length: 17; V gene: TRBV10-3; D gene: TRBD2
CDR3 DNA: TGTGCCAGTAGTATAGTTGGGAACCCAGATACGCAGTATTTT; CDR3 protein: CASSIVGNPDTQYF; J gene: TRBJ2-3; clone size: few; CDR3 length: 14; V gene: TRBV19; D gene: .
CDR3 DNA: TGTGCCAGCAGTTTAACTACCTACGAGCAGTACTTC; CDR3 protein: CASSLTTYEQYF; J gene: TRBJ2-7; clone size: few; CDR3 length: 12; V gene: TRBV2; D gene: .
CDR3 DNA: TGTGCCAGTGTAGGACCAGGACAAGAGATCCAGTACTTC; CDR3 protein: CASVGPGQEIQYF; J gene: TRBJ2-5; clone size: .; CDR3 length: 13; V gene: TRBV19; D gene: .
CDR3 DNA: TGTGCCACGGCAGGGGTTAGCGGGGGTAACAATGAGCAGTTCTTC; CDR3 protein: CATAGVSGGNNEQFF; J gene: TRBJ2-1; clone size: .; CDR3 length: 15; V gene: TRBV24-1; D gene: TRBD2
CDR3 DNA: TGTGCCAGCAGCCCTCGCCGGGGGCGCCTCTCCTACGAGCAGTACTTC; CDR3 protein: CASSPRRGRLSYEQYF; J gene: TRBJ2-7; clone size: few; CDR3 length: 16; V gene: TRBV7-2; D gene: .
CDR3 DNA: TGCAGTGCTAGAGATTCTAGCGGGGGGGCCAATGAGCAGTTCTTC; CDR3 protein: CSARDSSGGANEQFF; J gene: TRBJ2-1; clone size: .; CDR3 length: 15; V gene: TRBV20-1; D gene: TRBD2
CDR3 DNA: TGTGCCAGCCTCTCGGCCAGTCCTTCGAACGTACTAGCGGGGAAAGAGACCCAGTACTTC; CDR3 protein: CASLSASPSNVLAGKETQYF; J gene: TRBJ2-5; clone size: few; CDR3 length: 20; V gene: TRBV7-6; D gene: TRBD2
CDR3 DNA: TGTGCCAGCAGCTTAAGGCGGGCGACTAGCGGGGAATACGAGCAGTACTTC; CDR3 protein: CASSLRRATSGEYEQYF; J gene: TRBJ2-7; clone size: .; CDR3 length: 17; V gene: TRBV7-8; D gene: TRBD2
CDR3 DNA: TGCAGTGCTCAGATTGCCAGGGCAGGGGGCTACGAGCAGTACTTC; CDR3 protein: CSAQIARAGGYEQYF; J gene: TRBJ2-7; clone size: .; CDR3 length: 15; V gene: TRBV20-1; D gene: TRBD1
CDR3 DNA: TGTGCCAGCAGTGAATTGACAGGGTACAGGCAGCCCCAGCATTTT; CDR3 protein: CASSELTGYRQPQHF; J gene: TRBJ1-5; clone size: medium-sized; CDR3 length: 15; V gene: TRBV6-1; D gene: TRBD1
CDR3 DNA: TGCGCCAGCAGAGCGGGACCGAACACCGGGGAGCTGTTTTTT; CDR3 protein: CASRAGPNTGELFF; J gene: TRBJ2-2; clone size: medium-sized; CDR3 length: 14; V gene: TRBV10-1; D gene: TRBD2
CDR3 DNA: TGCGCCAGCAGCTCGTCGGGAAGGACTAGCACAGATACGCAGTATTTT; CDR3 protein: CASSSSGRTSTDTQYF; J gene: TRBJ2-3; clone size: .; CDR3 length: 16; V gene: TRBV5-1; D gene: .